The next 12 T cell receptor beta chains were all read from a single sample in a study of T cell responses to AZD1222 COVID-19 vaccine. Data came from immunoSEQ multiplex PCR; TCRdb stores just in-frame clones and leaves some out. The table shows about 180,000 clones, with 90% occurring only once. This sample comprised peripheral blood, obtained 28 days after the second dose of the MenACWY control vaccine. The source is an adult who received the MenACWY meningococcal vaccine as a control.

The CDR3 DNA sequence: TGTGCCAGTGCAGACGTGAACACCGGGGAGCTGTTTTTT. Encoded protein: CASADVNTGELFF. The chain carries TRBV19 and TRBJ2-2; unclear D gene. Deletions cut 8 bases from V and 1 base from J, with 8 bases between. This CDR3 contains 13 residues. Germline CDR1 LNHDA, CDR2 SQIVND (reference sequence).

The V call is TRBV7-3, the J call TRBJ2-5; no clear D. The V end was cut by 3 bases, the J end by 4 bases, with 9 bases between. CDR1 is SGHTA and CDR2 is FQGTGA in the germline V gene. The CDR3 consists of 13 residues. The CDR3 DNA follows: TGTGCCAGCAGCTTCGGGCAACGAGAGACCCAGTACTTC. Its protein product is CASSFGQRETQYF.

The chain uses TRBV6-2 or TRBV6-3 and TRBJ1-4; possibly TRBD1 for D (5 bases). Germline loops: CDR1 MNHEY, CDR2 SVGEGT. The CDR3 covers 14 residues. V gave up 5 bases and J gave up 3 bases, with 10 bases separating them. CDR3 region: CASSTGDSNEKLFF. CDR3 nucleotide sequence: TGTGCCAGCAGTACCGGGGACTCTAATGAAAAACTGTTTTTT.

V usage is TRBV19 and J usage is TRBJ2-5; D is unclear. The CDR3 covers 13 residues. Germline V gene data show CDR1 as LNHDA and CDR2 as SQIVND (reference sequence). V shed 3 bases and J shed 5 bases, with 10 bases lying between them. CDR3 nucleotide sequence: TGTGCCAGTAGTATTCAGATTGATGAGACCCAGTACTTC. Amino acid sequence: CASSIQIDETQYF. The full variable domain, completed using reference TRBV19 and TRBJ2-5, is DGGITQSPKYLFRKEGQNVTLSCEQNLNHDAMYWYRQDPGQGLRLIYYSQIVNDFQKGDIAEGYSVSREKKESFPLTVTSAQKNPTAFYLCASSIQIDETQYFGPGTRLLVL.

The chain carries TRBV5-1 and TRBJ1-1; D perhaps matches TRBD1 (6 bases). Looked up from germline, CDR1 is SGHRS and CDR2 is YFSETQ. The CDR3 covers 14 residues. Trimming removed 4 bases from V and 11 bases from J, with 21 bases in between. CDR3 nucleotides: TGCGCCAGCAGCACACCATTTCCGGGACAAGAGGCTTTCTTT. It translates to CASSTPFPGQEAFF. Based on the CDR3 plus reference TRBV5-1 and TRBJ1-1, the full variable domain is KAGVTQTPRYLIKTRGQQVTLSCSPISGHRSVSWYQQTPGQGLQFLFEYFSETQRNKGNFPGRFSGRQFSNSRSEMNVSTLELGDSALYLCASSTPFPGQEAFFGQGTRLTVV.

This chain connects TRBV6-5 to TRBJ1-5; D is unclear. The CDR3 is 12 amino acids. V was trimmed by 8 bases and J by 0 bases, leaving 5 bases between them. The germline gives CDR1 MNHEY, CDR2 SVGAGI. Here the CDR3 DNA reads TGTGCCAGCCAAGTTAGCAATCAGCCCCAGCATTTT. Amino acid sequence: CASQVSNQPQHF.

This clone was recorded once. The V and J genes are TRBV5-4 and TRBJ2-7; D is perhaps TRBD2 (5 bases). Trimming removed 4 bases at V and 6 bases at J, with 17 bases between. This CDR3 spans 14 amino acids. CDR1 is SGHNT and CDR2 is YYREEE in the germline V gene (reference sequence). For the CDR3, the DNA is TGTGCCAGCAGCCCAAACGGGAAACCGGGCGAGCAGTACTTC. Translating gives CASSPNGKPGEQYF.

CDR3 sequence: CASSPRDRGKLFF. CDR3 DNA: TGTGCCAGCAGTCCTAGGGACAGGGGAAAACTGTTTTTT. The chain carries TRBV28 and TRBJ1-4, with 10 bases fitting TRBD1. The germline V gene encodes CDR1 MDHEN and CDR2 SYDVKM. The J segment lost 10 bases and the V segment lost 5 bases, leaving 4 bases of the junction unmatched. The CDR3 is 13 residues long.

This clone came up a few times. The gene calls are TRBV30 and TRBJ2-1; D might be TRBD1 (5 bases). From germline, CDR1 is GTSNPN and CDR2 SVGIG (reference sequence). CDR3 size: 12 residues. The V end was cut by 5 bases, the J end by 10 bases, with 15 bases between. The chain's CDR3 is CAWAPRKGEQFF. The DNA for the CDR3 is TGTGCCTGGGCCCCGCGCAAGGGGGAGCAGTTCTTC.

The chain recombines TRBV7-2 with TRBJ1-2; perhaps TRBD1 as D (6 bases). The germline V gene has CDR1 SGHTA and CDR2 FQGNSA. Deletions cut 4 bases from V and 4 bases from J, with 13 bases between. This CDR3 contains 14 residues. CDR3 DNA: TGTGCCAGCAGCTCTCCCGGACAGCTCTATGGCTACACCTTC. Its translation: CASSSPGQLYGYTF.

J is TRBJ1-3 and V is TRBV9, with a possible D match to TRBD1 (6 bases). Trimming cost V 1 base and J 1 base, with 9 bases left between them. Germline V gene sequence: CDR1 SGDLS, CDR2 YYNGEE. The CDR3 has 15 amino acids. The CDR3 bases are TGTGCCAGCAGCGTATCACAGGGATCTGGAAACACCATATATTTT. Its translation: CASSVSQGSGNTIYF.

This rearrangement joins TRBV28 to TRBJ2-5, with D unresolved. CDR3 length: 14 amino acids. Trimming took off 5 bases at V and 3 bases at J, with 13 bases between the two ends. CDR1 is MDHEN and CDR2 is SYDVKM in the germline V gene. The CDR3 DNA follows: TGTGCCAGCAGTCTTCCCCCGGCGGAAGAGACCCAGTACTTC. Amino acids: CASSLPPAEETQYF.